This T cell receptor (beta chain) is from a study of human thymus T cells. Study-wide results and limits: Unrelated individuals reportedly shared highly overlapping thymic TCR repertoires.

Using immunoSEQ multiplex PCR, the repertoire was profiled, and TCRdb retains in-frame clones only, with some absent. In the table there are roughly 120,000 clones, about 94% of which are singletons. Thymic resections from corrective heart surgery supplied the tissue. With respect to this clone: The target antigen is unknown.

The clonotype was recovered from a boy younger than two with a congenital heart defect but otherwise immunologically healthy. Sequencing used thymus tissue.

This CDR3 reads CASSQDRGNYQPQHF. CDR3 sequence (DNA): TGCGCCAGCAGCCAAGATAGAGGGAATTATCAGCCCCAGCATTTT. V usage is TRBV4-3 and J usage is TRBJ1-5; D not certain. Per germline, CDR1 LGHNA and CDR2 YSLEER. V was clipped by 0 bases and J by 5 bases, with 11 bases between them. CDR3 size: 15 residues.